These 32 T cell receptor beta chains were sequenced from one sample in a study of T-cell reconstitution after alpha-beta-depleted transplantation in children. It was with unique molecular identifiers that the TCRbeta library was prepared. TCRdb independently ran MiXCR on the PCR reads; one entry per CDR3 protein. The table includes 440,000 or so distinct CDR3 sequences, 43% detected once. The sample in question was PBMCs, obtained before TCRalphabeta/CD19-depleted stem cell transplant. The receptor set was obtained from a girl aged 2-10 years with aplastic anemia, due to receive a stem cell transplant.

Note on this clonotype: The junction departs from germline at one end; a sequencing error may be responsible. The rearrangement links TRBV7-3 to TRBJ2-1; D is perhaps TRBD1 (5 bases). This CDR3 contains 14 residues. The germline V gene encodes CDR1 SGHTA and CDR2 FQGTGA. CDR3 amino acids: CASRLKGQVNEQFF. CDR3 in DNA: TGTGCCAGCAGATTAAAGGGGCAGGTCAATGAGCAGTTCTTC.

This clonotype was picked up a small number of times. This rearrangement joins TRBV20-1 to TRBJ2-7, with TRBD1 identical over 9 bases. The CDR3 totals 14 residues. CDR1 DFQATT and CDR2 SNEGSKA come from the germline V gene (reference sequence). With 3 bases clipped from V and 6 bases from J, the junction kept 9 bases outside the gene matches. The CDR3 protein is CSARFGTGRTEQYF. The CDR3 DNA is TGCAGTGCTAGGTTCGGGACAGGGCGGACCGAGCAGTACTTC.

This clonotype was seen at least ten times. The V and J genes are TRBV6-5 and TRBJ2-7; 7 bases align to TRBD2. The V and J ends lost 6 bases and 3 bases, in that order; junction bases with no gene match: 17. Germline V lookup: CDR1 MNHEY, CDR2 SVGAGI. CDR3 length: 17 amino acids. In DNA, the CDR3 is TGTGCCAGCAGCCCCAGACTAGCACAAAAGGCGGTCTACGAGCAGTACTTC. Residues: CASSPRLAQKAVYEQYF.

In this sample, this clonotype turned up many times. The chain recombines TRBV10-3 with TRBJ2-3; TRBD2 matches 7 bases. With V trimmed by 6 bases and J by 0 bases, 6 bases remained unmatched. This CDR3 is 15 amino acids long. The germline V gene encodes CDR1 ENHRY and CDR2 SYGVKD. The CDR3 bases are TGTGCCATCAGGGGGGAGCGGGAAAGCACAGATACGCAGTATTTT. Translated: CAIRGERESTDTQYF.

As regards this clonotype: A much larger clone is a single base away; this may be a read error. DNA of the CDR3: TGTGCCGGCAGCTTGGTGGCGACAGGGATGGCAGATACGCAGTATTTT. Protein sequence: CAGSLVATGMADTQYF. The chain couples TRBV5-5 to TRBJ2-3, with 7 bases aligning to TRBD1. Germline CDR1 and CDR2: SGHKS and YYEKEE (reference sequence). The CDR3 has 16 amino acids.

The V gene is TRBV29-1, the J gene TRBJ2-3; D not certain. Between the trimmed V and J ends, which lost 0 bases and 2 bases, there was a span of 9 bases. CDR1 is SQVTM, CDR2 ANQGSEA, per germline. The CDR3 is 14 amino acids. The CDR3 reads CSVEDRQTTDTQYF. In nucleotides, the CDR3 is TGCAGCGTTGAAGATCGTCAAACCACAGATACGCAGTATTTT.

The CDR3 DNA sequence: TGTGCCAGCAGCGTAGGCGGCGGGAGAGAGGATACGCAGTATTTT. Translating it yields CASSVGGGREDTQYF. V and J are TRBV9 and TRBJ2-3, with 7 bases fitting TRBD2. The length of the CDR3 is 15 residues. V lost 0 bases, J lost 6 bases, and 7 bases stayed unmatched. Germline CDR1 SGDLS, CDR2 YYNGEE.

The chain carries TRBV11-1 and TRBJ2-5; D is possibly TRBD1 or TRBD2 (5 bases each). CDR3 length equals 18 residues. The germline gives CDR1 SGHAT, CDR2 FQDESV (reference sequence). V was pared by 5 bases and J by 4 bases, with 26 bases between. CDR3 nucleotides: TGTGCCAGCAGCACCGTCTACGGGGACCGGGATGGGGGAGAGACCCAGTACTTC. Amino acid sequence: CASSTVYGDRDGGETQYF. Variable domain in full (rest from reference TRBV11-1 and TRBJ2-5): EAEVAQSPRYKITEKSQAVAFWCDPISGHATLYWYRQILGQGPELLVQFQDESVVDDSQLPKDRFSAERLKGVDSTLKIQPAELGDSAMYLCASSTVYGDRDGGETQYFGPGTRLLVL.

This chain links TRBV6-5 with TRBJ1-1, with TRBD1 matching over 8 bases. The CDR3 covers 13 residues. With 2 bases clipped from V and 6 bases from J, the junction kept 2 bases outside the gene matches. Germline CDR1 is MNHEY and CDR2 is SVGAGI. The CDR3 nucleotides are TGTGCCAGCAGTTACCCACAGGGGGCTGAAGCTTTCTTT. It is translated as CASSYPQGAEAFF.

A few counts support this clonotype. This chain joins TRBV12-3 or TRBV12-4 and TRBJ2-2; 8 nucleotides match TRBD2. Trimming at V came to 4 bases and at J to 5 bases, leaving 12 bases not matched to a gene. This CDR3 region has 17 residues. The CDR3 reads CASSYFSGTRSTGELFF. The DNA of the CDR3 is TGTGCCAGCAGTTATTTCTCCGGGACTAGAAGTACCGGGGAGCTGTTTTTT.

The chain joins TRBV20-1 to TRBJ2-3; D gene unclear. The length of the CDR3 is 14 residues. V lost 6 bases to trimming and J lost 0 bases, with 13 bases between them. CDR1 is DFQATT, CDR2 SNEGSKA, per germline (reference sequence). As DNA, the CDR3 is TGCAGTGCCCTACTACTATCTAGCACAGATACGCAGTATTTT. It encodes CSALLLSSTDTQYF.

The gene calls are TRBV20-1 and TRBJ2-1; D may be TRBD2 (5 bases). The J call is in doubt because the DNA end fits TRBJ2-7 better. Germline V lookup: CDR1 DFQATT, CDR2 SNEGSKA (reference sequence). The CDR3 has 13 residues. This CDR3 is CSARSPEAYEQYF. The CDR3 bases are TGCAGTGCTAGGTCCCCGGAGGCCTACGAGCAGTACTTC.

The chain links TRBV12-3 or TRBV12-4 to TRBJ1-5; D gene ambiguous. Deletions cut 7 bases from V and 6 bases from J, with 10 bases between. The CDR3 consists of 12 residues. CDR3 in amino acids: CASTLGVQPQHF. The CDR3 DNA follows: TGTGCCAGCACCTTGGGTGTTCAGCCCCAGCATTTT.

Ten or more counts support this clonotype. The rearrangement links TRBV7-9 to TRBJ1-2; no firm D call. V dropped 6 bases and J dropped 8 bases, with 19 bases sitting between them. CDR1 is SEHNR and CDR2 is FQNEAQ in the germline V gene (reference sequence). The CDR3 has 14 residues. CDR3 sequence reads: CASSNLQKGEGYTF. The DNA of the CDR3 is TGTGCCAGCAGTAATCTCCAAAAAGGCGAGGGCTACACCTTC.

The V and J genes are TRBV5-1 and TRBJ1-5; 7 bases are a match to TRBD1. The CDR3 covers 15 residues. The germline V gene encodes CDR1 SGHRS and CDR2 YFSETQ. With V trimmed by 5 bases and J by 3 bases, 8 bases remained unmatched. The CDR3 is CASSDLGQHNQPQHF. CDR3 bases: TGCGCCAGCAGTGACCTGGGACAGCACAATCAGCCCCAGCATTTT.

About this clonotype: A read error may be the cause here, since a much bigger clone is one base away. This sequence joins TRBV5-5 and TRBJ2-7; TRBD1 might be the D (5 bases). The germline gives CDR1 SGHKS, CDR2 YYEKEE (reference sequence). The CDR3 runs 15 residues. With 1 base removed from V and 8 bases from J, the gap between germline ends came to 19 bases. The CDR3 loop reads CASSLFEGAVSKQYF. Written as DNA, the CDR3 is TGTGCCAGCAGCTTGTTTGAAGGGGCCGTGAGCAAGCAGTACTTC.

This clonotype was observed many times. The chain carries TRBV3-1 and TRBJ2-2; D gene uncertain. V gave up 7 bases and J gave up 5 bases, with 8 bases separating them. In germline, CDR1 is LGHDT, CDR2 YNNKEL (reference sequence). This CDR3 spans 12 amino acids. CDR3 sequence: CASTRATGELFF. The CDR3 nucleotides read TGTGCCAGCACCCGAGCGACCGGGGAGCTGTTTTTT.

Only a few counts were recorded for this clonotype. The rearrangement joins TRBV5-1 to TRBJ1-5; tentatively, D is TRBD1 (5 bases). Trimming removed 4 bases at V and 5 bases at J, with 10 bases between. CDR3 length equals 13 residues. The germline gives CDR1 SGHRS, CDR2 YFSETQ. The CDR3 DNA reads TGCGCCAGCAGCCAGGGAGTGGATCAGCCCCAGCATTTT. Translation: CASSQGVDQPQHF. Filled out from reference TRBV5-1 and TRBJ1-5, the complete variable domain reads KAGVTQTPRYLIKTRGQQVTLSCSPISGHRSVSWYQQTPGQGLQFLFEYFSETQRNKGNFPGRFSGRQFSNSRSEMNVSTLELGDSALYLCASSQGVDQPQHFGDGTRLSIL.

This clonotype showed up many times. The junction departs from germline at one end; a sequencing error may be responsible. The rearrangement joins TRBV4-1 to TRBJ2-7; 7 bases line up with TRBD1. The germline V gene encodes CDR1 MGHRA and CDR2 YSYEKL. The CDR3 consists of 13 residues. In DNA form, the CDR3 reads TGTGCCAGCAGCCAAGACAGGGCATACGAGCAGTACTTC. Its protein is CASSQDRAYEQYF.

The V and J genes are TRBV6-1 and TRBJ1-3; the D is unclear. The V end was cut by 6 bases, the J end by 0 bases, with 12 bases between. The length of the CDR3 is 15 residues. Germline CDR1 and CDR2: MNHNS and SASEGT. In nucleotides, the CDR3 is TGTGCCAGCAGGGCCATAGGGCGCTCTGGAAACACCATATATTTT. Residues: CASRAIGRSGNTIYF.

This chain uses TRBV12-3 or TRBV12-4 with TRBJ2-1; TRBD2 aligns across 11 bases. The CDR3 runs 15 residues. After removal of 3 bases from V and 5 bases from J, the junction contained 3 bases not matched to a gene. CDR3 amino acids: CASSFLAGGHNEQFF. The CDR3 coding sequence is TGTGCCAGCAGTTTTCTAGCGGGAGGTCACAATGAGCAGTTCTTC.

V usage is TRBV6-5 and J usage is TRBJ2-7; 8 nucleotides line up with TRBD1. The CDR3 contains 15 residues. The V gene's germline CDR1 is MNHEY and CDR2 SVGAGI. The trim removed 2 bases at V and 6 bases at J, leaving 9 bases unmatched. The DNA for the CDR3 is TGTGCCAGCAGTTACCGTTCAGGGGGCGTCGGCGAGCAGTACTTC. Protein product: CASSYRSGGVGEQYF.

DNA for the CDR3: TGCAGTGCTGGAGCAGGGGCCTACGAGCAGTACTTC. It codes for CSAGAGAYEQYF. The chain links TRBV20-1 to TRBJ2-7; a possible D gene is TRBD1 (6 bases). Germline V lookup: CDR1 DFQATT, CDR2 SNEGSKA (reference sequence). This CDR3 has 12 amino acids. Trimming stripped 5 bases from V and 2 bases from J, with 10 bases between.

This clonotype was seen a few times. V gene TRBV5-1 combines with J gene TRBJ1-2; 8 nucleotides align to TRBD1. The CDR3 extends over 15 amino acids. Germline V gene lookup returns CDR1 SGHRS and CDR2 YFSETQ. Losses at the gene ends were 3 bases for V and 7 bases for J; bases not matched to a gene: 11. In DNA, the CDR3 is TGCGCCAGCAGCTACATCAGGGGGCGCGAGACTGGCTACACCTTC. This codes for CASSYIRGRETGYTF.

The gene calls are TRBV3-1 and TRBJ1-1, with a tentative D call TRBD1 (6 bases). V lost 5 bases and J lost 6, with 10 bases in between. In germline, CDR1 is LGHDT, CDR2 YNNKEL (reference sequence). The CDR3 is 12 amino acids. The CDR3 DNA follows: TGTGCCAGCAGCGGCGGGGGGCCTGAAGCTTTCTTT. Protein product: CASSGGGPEAFF.

As concerns this clonotype: A single base separates this from a much larger clone, so it may be a read error. This chain links TRBV7-3 with TRBJ1-2; D possibly corresponds to TRBD1 (5 bases). Trimming took 0 bases from V and 4 from J, leaving 9 bases between them. This CDR3 is built from 14 residues. Looked up from germline, CDR1 is SGHTA and CDR2 is FQGTGA. The CDR3 DNA follows: TGTGCCAGCAGCTTAACGGGCAGGGCCTATGGCTACACCTTC. This gives the protein CASSLTGRAYGYTF.

This clonotype was found many times. The rearrangement joins TRBV25-1 to TRBJ2-7, with 7 bases identical to TRBD2. V was pared by 6 bases and J by 3 bases, with 5 bases of the junction left unmatched. Germline-derived CDR1 and CDR2 are MGHDK and SYGVNS. The CDR3 length is 13 residues. DNA for the CDR3: TGTGCCAGCAGGACTAGCCCGGGCTACGAGCAGTACTTC. Protein: CASRTSPGYEQYF.

A single count supports this clonotype. The V gene is TRBV11-2, the J gene TRBJ2-7; a possible D gene is TRBD2 (7 bases). V gave up 4 bases and J gave up 0 bases, with 16 bases separating them. The CDR3 is made up of 16 amino acids. The germline V gene has CDR1 SGHAT and CDR2 FQNNGV. The CDR3 region has the DNA TGTGCCAGCAGCTATTCCTCCGGGGGGCGCTCCTACGAGCAGTACTTC. It is translated as CASSYSSGGRSYEQYF. Full variable domain (rest looked up from reference TRBV11-2 and TRBJ2-7): EAGVAQSPRYKIIEKRQSVAFWCNPISGHATLYWYQQILGQGPKLLIQFQNNGVVDDSQLPKDRFSAERLKGVDSTLKIQPAKLEDSAVYLCASSYSSGGRSYEQYFGPGTRLTVT.

This clonotype has a count of ten or more. The chain joins TRBV3-1 to TRBJ2-5; no definite D call. The CDR3 loop spans 11 amino acids. The V end lost 3 bases, the J end lost 3 bases, and 2 bases lay between the germline ends. Germline CDR1 reads LGHDT; CDR2 reads YNNKEL (reference sequence). CDR3 bases: TGTGCCAGCAGCCAGAAAGAGACCCAGTACTTC. This translates into CASSQKETQYF.

Many counts were recorded for this clonotype. The V call is TRBV14, the J call TRBJ2-2; D perhaps matches TRBD2 (5 bases). V lost 4 bases to trimming and J lost 8 bases, with 11 bases between them. Germline V lookup: CDR1 SGHDN, CDR2 FVKESK. CDR3 length: 13 amino acids. CDR3 DNA: TGTGCCAGCAGCCGAGAGCGGAAAGGGGAGCTGTTTTTT. This encodes CASSRERKGELFF.

This chain links TRBV13 with TRBJ1-2, with D uncertain. The CDR3 is made up of 14 amino acids. Per germline, CDR1 PRHDT and CDR2 FYEKMQ (reference sequence). V shed 2 bases and J shed 2 bases, with 9 bases lying between them. This CDR3 is CASSLILGNYGYTF. The CDR3 nucleotides are TGTGCCAGCAGCTTAATTCTAGGGAACTATGGCTACACCTTC.

In this sample, this clonotype turned up many times. V and J are TRBV6-5 and TRBJ2-3; D perhaps matches TRBD1 (6 bases). Germline assignment: CDR1 MNHEY and CDR2 SVGAGI. The ends were cut back, 0 bases at V and 8 bases at J, with 18 bases in the middle. This CDR3 is 16 amino acids long. The CDR3 bases are TGTGCCAGCAGTTACTCGAGTGAGGGGGAGCGGTTTACGCAGTATTTT. Translated: CASSYSSEGERFTQYF.